The 28 T cell receptor beta chains below all came from one sample that was sequenced in a study of blood T cell repertoires in COVID-19. Some clones are missing from TCRdb's copy, which holds only in-frame ones; the method was immunoSEQ multiplex PCR. In the table there are approximately 380,000 clones, just over 90% of which are singletons. The sample taken for sequencing was PBMCs or T cells enriched from blood (not recorded which). The receptor source for this set is a middle-aged woman who had been exposed to COVID-19.

The V gene is TRBV25-1, the J gene TRBJ2-3, with 15 bases that match TRBD2. This CDR3 is built from 18 residues. V lost 3 bases, J lost 5 bases, and 9 bases stayed unmatched. In germline, CDR1 is MGHDK, CDR2 SYGVNS. The CDR3 DNA sequence: TGTGCCAGCAGTGACCGGACTAGCGGGGGGGCGGCGTTAGATACGCAGTATTTT. It encodes CASSDRTSGGAALDTQYF.

The CDR3 DNA sequence: TGTGCCAGCAGTTTAGCAGTGGGGGACAGGGTCCATGGCTACACCTTC. Protein: CASSLAVGDRVHGYTF. The rearrangement links TRBV27 to TRBJ1-2; 9 bases agree with TRBD1. Germline V CDR1 and CDR2: MNHEY, SMNVEV (reference sequence). The CDR3 consists of 16 residues. V was clipped by 2 bases and J by 6 bases; unmatched bases: 10.

This clone is a singleton in its sample. The chain employs TRBV5-1 and TRBJ2-5; 7 bases fit TRBD2. There are 14 residues in the CDR3. Germline loops: CDR1 SGHRS, CDR2 YFSETQ. After removal of 3 bases from V and 5 bases from J, the junction contained 7 bases not matched to a gene. CDR3 sequence: CASSSGEGLETQYF. As DNA, the CDR3 is TGCGCCAGCAGCTCCGGGGAGGGTTTGGAGACCCAGTACTTC.

V is TRBV30 and J is TRBJ1-2, with D maybe TRBD1 (6 bases). The CDR3 is made up of 14 amino acids. The germline gives CDR1 GTSNPN, CDR2 SVGIG (reference sequence). The V end was cut by 0 bases, the J end by 0 bases, with 8 bases between. The CDR3 is CAWSVTGPNYGYTF. In nucleotides, the CDR3 is TGTGCCTGGAGTGTAACAGGGCCTAACTATGGCTACACCTTC. Looking up the rest from reference TRBV30 and TRBJ1-2 gives the full variable domain: SQTIHQWPATLVQPVGSPLSLECTVEGTSNPNLYWYRQAAGRGLQLLFYSVGIGQISSEVPQNLSASRPQDRQFILSSKKLLLSDSGFYLCAWSVTGPNYGYTFGSGTRLTVV.

The CDR3 DNA follows: TGCAGCGTTGTTTTTAGCGTGGGAGAGACCCAGTACTTC. It encodes CSVVFSVGETQYF. This chain joins TRBV29-1 and TRBJ2-5; D possibly corresponds to TRBD2 (5 bases). Germline lookup yields CDR1 SQVTM and CDR2 ANQGSEA. The V and J ends lost 4 bases and 4 bases respectively, with 13 bases between them. The CDR3 has 13 residues.

This chain links TRBV18 with TRBJ1-1; no definite D call. Looked up from germline, CDR1 is KGHSH and CDR2 is LQKENI. The CDR3 is 14 amino acids. The germline V and J ends were trimmed by 3 bases and 4 bases, with 12 bases remaining between them. CDR3 region: CASSPDAGPTEAFF. CDR3 in DNA: TGTGCCAGCTCACCGGACGCGGGCCCCACTGAAGCTTTCTTT.

The V gene is TRBV10-2, the J gene TRBJ1-5; D may be TRBD1 (6 bases). Germline values: CDR1 WSHSY, CDR2 SAAADI. This CDR3 region has 17 residues. Trimming took off 0 bases at V and 1 base at J, with 13 bases between the two ends. The CDR3 nucleotides are TGCGCCAGCAGTGAGTCTGCAGGGGCAATCAGCAATCAGCCCCAGCATTTT. Translating gives CASSESAGAISNQPQHF.

The chain employs TRBV12-3 or TRBV12-4 and TRBJ1-2, with unresolved D. CDR3 length: 13 residues. Trimming removed 8 bases at V and 0 bases at J, with 10 bases between. The CDR3 nucleotides are TGTGCCAGCGGCAACAACGCTAACTATGGCTACACCTTC. Protein product: CASGNNANYGYTF.

The chain employs TRBV21-1 and TRBJ2-2; the D segment call TRBD2 is taken from the table without a DNA check. TRBV21-1 counts as a pseudogene. This CDR3 is built from 17 residues. The DNA for the CDR3 is TGTGCCAGCAGCAAATGGCGGGAGCCTGGTGAGGGCGGGGAGCTGTTTTTT. Translation gives CASSKWREPGEGGELFF.

V is TRBV2 and J is TRBJ2-3, with 7 bases matching TRBD2. Germline V lookup: CDR1 SNHLY, CDR2 FYNNEI. CDR3 length equals 15 residues. J lost 4 bases, V lost 4 bases, and 8 bases had no gene match. The CDR3 is CASSGKTSRSDTQYF. DNA of the CDR3: TGTGCCAGCAGTGGCAAGACTAGCAGGTCAGATACGCAGTATTTT. Full variable domain (missing parts from reference TRBV2 and TRBJ2-3): EPEVTQTPSHQVTQMGQEVILRCVPISNHLYFYWYRQILGQKVEFLVSFYNNEISEKSEIFDDQFSVERPDGSNFTLKIRSTKLEDSAMYFCASSGKTSRSDTQYFGPGTRLTVL.

The V and J genes are TRBV6-1 and TRBJ1-3, with D perhaps TRBD1 (5 bases). CDR1 and CDR2 from the germline V gene are MNHNS and SASEGT. This CDR3 region has 15 residues. Trimming removed 1 base from V and 5 bases from J, with 12 bases in between. In DNA, the CDR3 is TGTGCCAGCAGTGAAGAGTTGACAGCACGAAACACCATATATTTT. It codes for CASSEELTARNTIYF.

The chain joins TRBV9 to TRBJ1-6; 7 bases are a match to TRBD1. V lost 3 bases, J lost 10 bases, and 4 bases stayed unmatched. This CDR3 comprises 13 residues. The V gene's germline CDR1 is SGDLS and CDR2 YYNGEE. DNA for the CDR3: TGTGCCAGCAGCGCCCTAGGGGGCTCACCCCTCCACTTT. Its translation is CASSALGGSPLHF.

Turning to this clone: Compared with germline, one end of the junction differs, possibly owing to a read error. The chain uses TRBV20-1 and TRBJ2-1; D unclear. The CDR3 is 10 residues long. The germline V gene encodes CDR1 DFQATT and CDR2 SNEGSKA (reference sequence). CDR3 residues: CSARDGEQFF. CDR3 sequence (DNA): TGCAGTGCTCGAGACGGTGAGCAGTTCTTC.

This sequence joins TRBV15 and TRBJ1-2, with unresolved D. Germline CDR1 is LNHNV and CDR2 is YYDKDF (reference sequence). The CDR3 has 17 amino acids. V was shortened by 0 bases and J by 4 bases, with 18 bases between the two germline ends. The CDR3 DNA sequence: TGTGCCACCAGCAGAGATAGCGGGATTTCCTACTCCTATGGCTACACCTTC. It encodes CATSRDSGISYSYGYTF.

This chain joins TRBV15 and TRBJ1-5; 7 nucleotides agree with TRBD1. Unmatched junction bases numbered 4, after V lost 3 bases and J lost 5 bases. Germline CDR1 LNHNV, CDR2 YYDKDF (reference sequence). The CDR3 is 14 residues long. CDR3 in amino acids: CATSSRQGYQPQHF. Written as DNA, the CDR3 is TGTGCCACCAGCAGTAGACAGGGTTATCAGCCCCAGCATTTT.

The V gene is TRBV3-1 (or the pseudogene TRBV3-2), the J gene TRBJ1-1; a possible D gene is TRBD1 (5 bases). The V end was cut by 0 bases, the J end by 3 bases, with 14 bases between. CDR1 is LGHDT and CDR2 is YNNKEL in the germline V gene (reference sequence). The CDR3 is 16 residues long. CDR3 nucleotide sequence: TGTGCCAGCAGCCAAGATCTCAGGGTAGGTGACACTGAAGCTTTCTTT. It yields the protein CASSQDLRVGDTEAFF.

The chain couples TRBV2 to TRBJ1-1; tentatively, D is TRBD1 (6 bases). The CDR3 length is 12 residues. V was pared by 6 bases and J by 6 bases, with 11 bases between. In germline, CDR1 is SNHLY, CDR2 FYNNEI. The CDR3 DNA follows: TGTGCCAGCAGAGCGGACAGTGCTGAAGCTTTCTTT. Its translation: CASRADSAEAFF.

The CDR3 DNA follows: TGTGCCACCTCCTGGTACCCCCGAAAGCCCTACGAGCAGTACTTC. Amino acids: CATSWYPRKPYEQYF. The chain is built from TRBV7-6 and TRBJ2-7; D uncertain. V was shortened by 10 bases and J by 2 bases, with 21 bases between the two germline ends. This CDR3 has 15 amino acids. Germline loops: CDR1 SGHVS, CDR2 FNYEAQ.

This sequence joins TRBV7-9 and TRBJ1-2; 12 bases align to TRBD1. V shed 5 bases, J shed 2 bases, and the junction held 3 bases outside the gene matches. Germline CDR1 is SEHNR and CDR2 is FQNEAQ (reference sequence). The CDR3 sequence is 15 residues long. CDR3 region: CASSPGTGGNYGYTF. CDR3 bases: TGTGCCAGCAGCCCCGGGACAGGGGGCAACTATGGCTACACCTTC.

V usage is TRBV19 and J usage is TRBJ1-2, with 10 bases fitting TRBD1. This CDR3 comprises 15 residues. V lost 6 bases to trimming and J lost 0 bases; unmatched junction nucleotides: 4. Germline loops: CDR1 LNHDA, CDR2 SQIVND (reference sequence). Here the CDR3 reads CASRLDRGPNYGYTF. The CDR3 DNA reads as TGTGCCAGTAGACTCGACAGGGGGCCTAACTATGGCTACACCTTC.

This clone was seen a single time. The chain links TRBV19 to TRBJ2-7; D might be TRBD1 (6 bases). This CDR3 is 13 amino acids long. Between the trimmed V and J ends, which lost 6 bases and 4 bases, there was a span of 13 bases. The germline V gene encodes CDR1 LNHDA and CDR2 SQIVND (reference sequence). The CDR3 DNA reads TGTGCCAGTAGCATGACGACAGGATACGAGCAGTACTTC. This codes for CASSMTTGYEQYF.

This chain joins TRBV7-2 and TRBJ2-1, with 11 bases aligning to TRBD1. The CDR3 runs 16 residues. The germline V gene has CDR1 SGHTA and CDR2 FQGNSA. J gave up 7 bases and V 4 bases, and 9 bases lay outside the gene matches. DNA of the CDR3: TGTGCCAGCAGCTCCCGGACAGGGGGCTTCGTAAATGAGCAGTTCTTC. Translated: CASSSRTGGFVNEQFF.

CDR3 DNA: TGCGCCAGCAGCCAAGATCGGACAGGGGTGGTCGGGGAGCTGTTTTTT. It is translated as CASSQDRTGVVGELFF. This sequence joins TRBV4-1 and TRBJ2-2; 9 bases agree with TRBD1. Germline lookup yields CDR1 MGHRA and CDR2 YSYEKL. With 0 bases clipped from V and 7 bases from J, the junction kept 6 bases outside the gene matches. The CDR3 covers 16 residues.

The chain combines TRBV30 with TRBJ2-6, with 8 positions matching TRBD2. The CDR3 consists of 19 residues. Trimming took 2 bases from V and 0 from J; bases not matched to a gene: 12. CDR1 and CDR2 from the germline V gene are GTSNPN and SVGIG (reference sequence). Here the CDR3 reads CAWSFTGRGGFSGANVLTF. In DNA form, the CDR3 reads TGTGCCTGGAGTTTCACCGGACGGGGGGGGTTCTCTGGGGCCAACGTCCTGACTTTC.

The chain couples TRBV5-1 to TRBJ1-4; D uncertain. Germline V gives CDR1 SGHRS, CDR2 YFSETQ. The CDR3 contains 14 residues. V lost 2 bases to trimming and J lost 7 bases, with 12 bases between them. CDR3 residues: CASSFDGGLEKLFF. The CDR3 DNA reads as TGCGCCAGCAGCTTCGACGGAGGTCTTGAAAAACTGTTTTTT.

This rearrangement joins TRBV20-1 to TRBJ2-7, with 10 bases matching TRBD1. Germline values: CDR1 DFQATT, CDR2 SNEGSKA (reference sequence). The ends lost 3 bases at V and 3 bases at J; junction bases unmatched: 5. The CDR3 is 14 amino acids. CDR3 nucleotides: TGCAGTGCTAGTTCCGGGACAGGGGACTACGAGCAGTACTTC. As protein: CSASSGTGDYEQYF.

The chain is built from TRBV2 and TRBJ2-5, with TRBD1 as a possible D gene (6 bases). The CDR3 contains 18 residues. Trimming took 0 bases from V and 5 from J, leaving 22 bases between them. Per the germline V gene, CDR1 is SNHLY and CDR2 is FYNNEI. CDR3 sequence reads: CASSEARLSDRLRETQYF. For the CDR3, the DNA is TGTGCCAGCAGTGAAGCGCGCCTCTCTGACAGGTTGAGGGAGACCCAGTACTTC. The full variable domain, its missing parts supplied by reference TRBV2 and TRBJ2-5, is EPEVTQTPSHQVTQMGQEVILRCVPISNHLYFYWYRQILGQKVEFLVSFYNNEISEKSEIFDDQFSVERPDGSNFTLKIRSTKLEDSAMYFCASSEARLSDRLRETQYFGPGTRLLVL.

The sample holds one count of this clone. This chain joins TRBV2 and TRBJ2-3; 10 bases are shared with TRBD2. The CDR3 sequence is 16 residues long. Losses at the gene ends were 7 bases for V and 3 bases for J; bases not matched to a gene: 10. Germline V gene sequence: CDR1 SNHLY, CDR2 FYNNEI. This CDR3 reads CASKRSGGAQTDTQYF. The CDR3, as DNA: TGTGCCAGCAAGAGGAGCGGGGGGGCCCAGACAGATACGCAGTATTTT.